This paragraph covers one T cell receptor beta chain sequence. The entry originates in a study of blood T cell repertoires in COVID-19. The method was immunoSEQ multiplex PCR; TCRdb's version includes in-frame clones alone and lacks a portion of them. There are some 370,000 clones in the sample; about 90% occur only once, and under 11% lies in the top ten. The CDR3 runs to 13 residues. Trimming took off 0 bases at V and 5 bases at J, with 7 bases between the two ends. Per germline, CDR1 KGHDR and CDR2 SFDVKD. This clonotype originated in a woman in her 30s with COVID-19, enrolled during active disease. The sequenced sample consisted of peripheral blood. The chain joins TRBV24-1 to TRBJ2-7, with a weak D call TRBD2 (6 bases). The CDR3 DNA reads TGTGCCACCAGTGATTTGGCGGGGAACGAGCAGTACTTC. Translation gives CATSDLAGNEQYF.